The sequence of this T cell receptor (beta chain) was determined in a study of shared T cell receptors in the human thymus. Clones were sequenced by immunoSEQ multiplex PCR, and TCRdb holds only the in-frame ones, with some missing. The sample includes 640,000 or so clones, about 90% of them seen just once. V was pared by 0 bases and J by 6 bases, with 17 bases between. The length of the CDR3 is 16 residues. Per germline, CDR1 GTSNPN and CDR2 SVGIG (reference sequence). This same sample was also taken into another study, of human thymus T cells. Per that study: Corrective surgery for congenital heart defects was being performed on the healthy Finnish infants who served as donors. The study used thymus tissue resected during corrective heart surgery. V and J gene usage appeared biased in thymic and blood repertoires. Related work showed strongly overlapping thymic repertoires across unrelated individuals.

The sample taken for sequencing was thymocytes. The chain recombines TRBV30 with TRBJ2-2; maybe TRBD1 (5 bases). This clonotype was obtained from a boy under three years old with a congenital heart defect. This CDR3 is CAWSVIRRVRAGELFF. In nucleotides, the CDR3 is TGTGCCTGGAGTGTAATCCGCAGGGTTAGAGCCGGGGAGCTGTTTTTT. Full variable domain (remainder filled in from reference TRBV30 and TRBJ2-2): SQTIHQWPATLVQPVGSPLSLECTVEGTSNPNLYWYRQAAGRGLQLLFYSVGIGQISSEVPQNLSASRPQDRQFILSSKKLLLSDSGFYLCAWSVIRRVRAGELFFGEGSRLTVL.